Described below is a single T cell receptor beta chain sequence and its context. V was cut by 6 bases and J by 3 bases, with 15 bases left in between. CDR1 SGHRS and CDR2 YFSETQ come from the germline V gene. The CDR3 runs to 14 residues. The data stem from a study of blood T cell repertoires in COVID-19. Looking at the study overall: The United States, Italy and Spain provided the acute and convalescent COVID-19 samples. In each case, the material was cDNA or gDNA derived from T cells, B-cell-depleted T cells, or PBMCs.

Per the study methods: Cell counts per sample came from amplifying reference gene primers. Repertoires were generated with immunoSEQ multiplex PCR, while TCRdb's copy carries only in-frame clones and drops some. Clonal size and the V and J genes are those of that table, whereas D and trimming came from the DNA. The sample shows roughly 16,000 clones, around 90% of them seen only once. Sequenced input: peripheral blood. The chain links TRBV5-1 to TRBJ1-2; D gene ambiguous. This TCR came from a human donor in a cohort sampled during active COVID-19. CDR3 sequence: CASTPGTMHYGYTF. The CDR3 region has the DNA TGCGCCAGCACCCCCGGTACGATGCACTATGGCTACACCTTC.